These 26 T cell receptor beta chains share one sample of origin, sequenced in a study of cytomegalovirus exposure and HLA in healthy donors. Primers: 60 Vbeta forward and 13 Jbeta reverse. Some clones are missing from TCRdb's copy, which holds only in-frame ones; the method was immunoSEQ multiplex PCR. The sample lists 85,000 to 130,000 clones; 75% were seen once. The sequenced sample was PBMCs. Receptors were obtained from a male donor in good health and CMV-seropositive.

V gene TRBV12-1 combines with J gene TRBJ1-4; the D segment call TRBD1 is taken from the table without a DNA check. TRBV12-1 is an annotated pseudogene. The CDR3 covers 14 residues. CDR3 nucleotides: TGTGCCAGCAGCTTTGACAGATCTAATGAAAAACTGTTTTTT. It translates to CASSFDRSNEKLFF.

The chain links TRBV30 to TRBJ1-2; 9 positions agree with TRBD1. The CDR3 has 14 amino acids. The V and J ends lost 0 bases and 7 bases, in that order; junction bases with no gene match: 6. Per the germline V gene, CDR1 is GTSNPN and CDR2 is SVGIG (reference sequence). The CDR3 spells CAWSVPGQGCGYTF. In DNA form, the CDR3 reads TGTGCCTGGAGTGTACCGGGACAGGGATGTGGCTACACCTTC.

The rearrangement joins TRBV7-9 to TRBJ2-3, with 12 positions matching TRBD2. The CDR3 is made up of 16 amino acids. The ends lost 5 bases at V and 6 bases at J; junction bases unmatched: 9. Per germline, CDR1 SEHNR and CDR2 FQNEAQ (reference sequence). CDR3 region: CASSRLAGAGDDTQYF. The CDR3 DNA follows: TGTGCCAGCAGCCGACTAGCGGGAGCTGGGGACGATACGCAGTATTTT.

The rearrangement joins TRBV5-4 to TRBJ2-3; TRBD2 matches 7 bases. The junction had 6 bases not matched to a gene; V was cut back by 3 bases and J by 2 bases. The CDR3 covers 15 residues. Germline CDR1 is SGHNT and CDR2 is YYREEE (reference sequence). As DNA, the CDR3 is TGTGCCAGCAGCTGGGGCCAGCGGGACACAGATACGCAGTATTTT. Its protein is CASSWGQRDTDTQYF. The full variable domain, in which reference TRBV5-4 and TRBJ2-3 provide the parts outside the CDR3, is ETGVTQSPTHLIKTRGQQVTLRCSSQSGHNTVSWYQQALGQGPQFIFQYYREEENGRGNFPPRFSGLQFPNYSSELNVNALELDDSALYLCASSWGQRDTDTQYFGPGTRLTVL.

This clone was counted between two and nine times. The sample carries other DNA sequences with the same CDR3. The gene calls are TRBV7-6 and TRBJ2-5, with 9 nucleotides matching TRBD2. Per the germline V gene, CDR1 is SGHVS and CDR2 is FNYEAQ. The CDR3 is made up of 16 amino acids. The junction had 6 bases not matched to a gene; V was cut back by 4 bases and J by 0 bases. The CDR3 region has the DNA TGTGCCAGCAGCTACCTAGCGGGGATTAACCAAGAGACCCAGTACTTC. Its translation is CASSYLAGINQETQYF.

This chain uses TRBV4-2 with TRBJ1-2; a weak D match, TRBD1 (6 bases). Per germline, CDR1 LGHNA and CDR2 YNFKEQ. V lost 0 bases to trimming and J lost 8 bases, with 10 bases between them. CDR3 length: 13 amino acids. The CDR3 reads CASSQDTGYGYTF. The CDR3 bases are TGTGCCAGCAGCCAAGATACAGGGTACGGCTACACCTTC.

The chain couples TRBV7-6 to TRBJ1-4, with D perhaps TRBD1 (5 bases). The CDR3 runs 15 residues. V was clipped by 5 bases and J by 4 bases, with 14 bases between them. Germline values: CDR1 SGHVS, CDR2 FNYEAQ. CDR3 region: CASSRRGGINEKLFF. In DNA, the CDR3 is TGTGCCAGCAGCCGACGGGGGGGTATTAATGAAAAACTGTTTTTT.

V is TRBV7-8 and J is TRBJ1-6, with D possibly TRBD1 on 5 matching bases. V lost 4 bases, J lost 7 bases, and 11 bases lay in between. The germline gives CDR1 SGHVS, CDR2 FQNEAQ. This CDR3 contains 14 residues. DNA for the CDR3: TGTGCCAGCAGCTCAGACAGAGTAAATTCACCCCTCCACTTT. The encoded protein is CASSSDRVNSPLHF. The whole variable domain, filled in from reference TRBV7-8 and TRBJ1-6, reads GAGVSQSPRYKVAKRGQDVALRCDPISGHVSLFWYQQALGQGPEFLTYFQNEAQLDKSGLPSDRFFAERPEGSVSTLKIQRTQQEDSAVYLCASSSDRVNSPLHFGNGTRLTVT.

This sequence joins TRBV11-2 and TRBJ1-1; the D is unclear. The CDR3 length is 13 residues. In germline, CDR1 is SGHAT, CDR2 FQNNGV. With 3 bases removed from V and 1 base from J, the gap between germline ends came to 6 bases. The CDR3 DNA reads TGTGCCAGCAGCTTCTACGAGAACACTGAAGCTTTCTTT. Its translation is CASSFYENTEAFF.

J is TRBJ2-3 and V is TRBV9, with 9 bases that match TRBD2. Germline V gene sequence: CDR1 SGDLS, CDR2 YYNGEE. This CDR3 has 15 amino acids. V trimming: 4 bases; J trimming: 3 bases; junction bases outside the gene matches: 6. The CDR3 sequence: CASSPNSGGTDTQYF. The CDR3 DNA sequence: TGTGCCAGCAGCCCAAATAGCGGGGGAACAGATACGCAGTATTTT.

CDR3 protein: CASSSTGQRIYF. The CDR3 region has the DNA TGTGCCAGCAGCTCTACAGGGCAACGAATATATTTT. V is TRBV7-2 and J is TRBJ1-3, with D perhaps matching TRBD1 (6 bases). From germline, CDR1 is SGHTA and CDR2 FQGNSA. This CDR3 spans 12 amino acids. The germline V and J ends were trimmed by 4 bases and 13 bases, with 14 bases remaining between them.

This clone was detected a few times. The rearrangement joins TRBV18 to TRBJ2-7; D is possibly TRBD2 (5 bases). CDR1 KGHSH and CDR2 LQKENI come from the germline V gene. V lost 4 bases, J lost 6 bases, and 10 bases lay in between. The CDR3 runs 12 residues. DNA for the CDR3: TGTGCCAGCTCACAAGAGGGCGGCGAGCAGTACTTC. It specifies CASSQEGGEQYF. Full variable domain (remainder filled in from reference TRBV18 and TRBJ2-7): NAGVMQNPRHLVRRRGQEARLRCSPMKGHSHVYWYRQLPEEGLKFMVYLQKENIIDESGMPKERFSAEFPKEGPSILRIQQVVRGDSAAYFCASSQEGGEQYFGPGTRLTVT.

On this clone: The identical CDR3 is also encoded by other nucleotide sequences in the sample. The chain couples TRBV5-1 to TRBJ2-7; 9 bases map to TRBD1. Germline CDR1 SGHRS, CDR2 YFSETQ. CDR3 length: 14 residues. V lost 4 bases to trimming and J lost 2 bases; unmatched junction nucleotides: 4. CDR3 amino acids: CASSPRQGAYEQYF. The CDR3 DNA reads as TGCGCCAGCAGCCCTAGACAGGGGGCCTACGAGCAGTACTTC.

This rearrangement joins TRBV6-1 to TRBJ2-3, with TRBD2 matching 15 bases. CDR3 length equals 15 residues. With V trimmed by 7 bases and J by 5 bases, 4 bases remained unmatched. CDR1 is MNHNS and CDR2 is SASEGT in the germline V gene. CDR3 loop: CASKRTSGGGDTQYF. The CDR3 coding sequence is TGTGCCAGCAAGAGGACTAGCGGGGGGGGAGATACGCAGTATTTT.

This chain links TRBV6-5 with TRBJ2-5; the match to TRBD2 covers 7 bases. The J call could be wrong; TRBJ2-7 is a better fit for the DNA end. CDR1 and CDR2 from the germline V gene are MNHEY and SVGAGI. There are 11 residues in the CDR3. CDR3 region: CASTGGYEQYF. For the CDR3, the DNA is TGTGCCAGCACCGGGGGGTACGAGCAGTACTTC.

The V call is TRBV2, the J call TRBJ2-5, with 9 positions matching TRBD1. V trimming: 5 bases; J trimming: 5 bases; junction bases outside the gene matches: 3. From germline, CDR1 is SNHLY and CDR2 FYNNEI. The CDR3 covers 13 residues. The CDR3: CASSSDRGETQYF. The CDR3 DNA is TGTGCCAGCAGTTCCGACAGGGGGGAGACCCAGTACTTC.

V and J are TRBV6-1 and TRBJ1-3; TRBD1 is a possible D gene (5 bases). Trimming left V 5 bases short and J 0 bases short, with 11 bases between. This CDR3 is 15 amino acids long. From germline, CDR1 is MNHNS and CDR2 SASEGT. Here the CDR3 DNA reads TGTGCCAGCAGTCGACAGCCGGACTCTGGAAACACCATATATTTT. It translates to CASSRQPDSGNTIYF.

This chain joins TRBV10-3 and TRBJ1-2; the D gene is possibly TRBD1 (6 bases). The CDR3 is 14 amino acids. Germline values: CDR1 ENHRY, CDR2 SYGVKD. Trimming took 7 bases from V and 8 from J, leaving 20 bases between them. DNA for the CDR3: TGTGCCATCACCTCTTCGCCGTACCAGGGGGGCTACACCTTC. Translating gives CAITSSPYQGGYTF.

This clone was seen more than once but under ten times. The chain uses TRBV4-3 and TRBJ1-6, with 7 bases matching TRBD1. Trimming took 1 base from V and 5 from J; bases not matched to a gene: 11. The CDR3 extends over 18 amino acids. The germline CDR1 and CDR2 sequences are LGHNA and YSLEER. The CDR3 is CASSQGIQTDRDNSPLHF. CDR3 nucleotides: TGCGCCAGCAGCCAAGGGATCCAAACCGACAGGGATAATTCACCCCTCCACTTT.

The chain combines TRBV7-9 with TRBJ2-3, with a weak D call TRBD1 (6 bases). The V and J ends lost 7 bases and 10 bases respectively, with 18 bases between them. The germline gives CDR1 SEHNR, CDR2 FQNEAQ (reference sequence). The CDR3 spans 13 residues. CDR3 sequence: CASNPTQGGSQYF. CDR3 nucleotide sequence: TGTGCCAGCAACCCTACCCAAGGGGGTTCGCAGTATTTT.

The rearrangement joins TRBV7-9 to TRBJ1-5, with 7 bases lining up with TRBD1. Germline CDR1 and CDR2: SEHNR and FQNEAQ (reference sequence). The CDR3 has 16 amino acids. With V trimmed by 5 bases and J by 3 bases, 10 bases remained unmatched. CDR3 coding DNA: TGTGCCAGCAGCCCCCAAGGGACAGCCAACAATCAGCCCCAGCATTTT. Residues: CASSPQGTANNQPQHF.

This clone has only a few counts. The chain employs TRBV5-1 and TRBJ1-6, with TRBD1 matching 10 bases. V was clipped by 4 bases and J by 5 bases; unmatched bases: 9. The CDR3 totals 17 residues. In germline, CDR1 is SGHRS, CDR2 YFSETQ. CDR3 region: CASSPGSGTGDNSPLHF. The CDR3 nucleotides are TGCGCCAGCAGCCCCGGGTCCGGGACAGGGGATAATTCACCCCTCCACTTT.

The chain recombines TRBV7-2 with TRBJ1-3; D may be TRBD1 (5 bases). V was shortened by 5 bases and J by 0 bases, with 11 bases between the two germline ends. Germline V CDR1 and CDR2: SGHTA, FQGNSA. The CDR3 loop spans 15 amino acids. Written as DNA, the CDR3 is TGTGCCAGCAGCCGCCGACAGCACTCTGGAAACACCATATATTTT. Translating gives CASSRRQHSGNTIYF.

V usage is TRBV29-1 and J usage is TRBJ1-4; D uncertain. The germline V gene encodes CDR1 SQVTM and CDR2 ANQGSEA. The CDR3 loop spans 13 amino acids. Trimming stripped 1 base from V and 12 bases from J, with 15 bases between. The chain's CDR3 is CSVEVGAHLQLFF. For the CDR3, the DNA is TGCAGCGTTGAAGTGGGAGCCCACTTACAACTGTTTTTT. The whole variable domain, filled in from reference TRBV29-1 and TRBJ1-4, reads SAVISQKPSRDICQRGTSLTIQCQVDSQVTMMFWYRQQPGQSLTLIATANQGSEATYESGFVIDKFPISRPNLTFSTLTVSNMSPEDSSIYLCSVEVGAHLQLFFGSGTQLSVL.

V is TRBV27 and J is TRBJ1-2; TRBD1 might be the D (6 bases). The CDR3 is made up of 13 amino acids. V was trimmed by 2 bases and J by 2 bases, leaving 6 bases between them. CDR1 MNHEY and CDR2 SMNVEV come from the germline V gene (reference sequence). CDR3 DNA: TGTGCCAGCAGTTTACAGGGGAACTATGGCTACACCTTC. Its translation: CASSLQGNYGYTF.

This clone was counted only a few times. The genes are TRBV5-4 and TRBJ2-1, with 9 bases fitting TRBD1. The CDR3 is made up of 15 amino acids. Trimming at V came to 7 bases and at J to 4 bases, leaving 9 bases not matched to a gene. Germline loops: CDR1 SGHNT, CDR2 YYREEE (reference sequence). The DNA for the CDR3 is TGTGCCAGCTCCAGAGGACAGGGGATTTACAATGAGCAGTTCTTC. Translated: CASSRGQGIYNEQFF. The complete variable domain, with remaining parts taken from reference TRBV5-4 and TRBJ2-1, reads ETGVTQSPTHLIKTRGQQVTLRCSSQSGHNTVSWYQQALGQGPQFIFQYYREEENGRGNFPPRFSGLQFPNYSSELNVNALELDDSALYLCASSRGQGIYNEQFFGPGTRLTVL.